A selection of T cell receptor beta chains follows, all from one sample in a study of cytomegalovirus exposure and HLA in healthy donors. Clones were sequenced by immunoSEQ multiplex PCR, and TCRdb holds only the in-frame ones, with some missing. The table records 75,000 to 100,000 clones, about 71% of them present only once. Sequencing input: PBMCs. The receptor set was obtained from a man between 60 and 70 years old in good health and CMV-seronegative. CDR3s include the opening cysteine and the closing phenylalanine or tryptophan. The order of the fields is CDR3 protein, CDR3 DNA, clone size, V gene, D gene, J gene. The D gene is left open where the match is weak. Clone size is given for some rows only: seen once, a few or many times, or a class if the clone is expanded.

CDR3 protein: CASSEGYVSGRANEQFF; CDR3 DNA: TGTGCCAGCAGTGAAGGATACGTCAGCGGGAGGGCGAATGAGCAGTTCTTC; clone size: -; V gene: TRBV6-1; D gene: TRBD2; J gene: TRBJ2-1
CDR3 protein: CATGRQETQYF; CDR3 DNA: TGTGCCACGGGAAGGCAAGAGACCCAGTACTTC; clone size: -; V gene: TRBV10-3; D gene: -; J gene: TRBJ2-5
CDR3 protein: CASSLQGNQETQYF; CDR3 DNA: TGTGCCAGCAGTCTACAGGGTAACCAAGAGACCCAGTACTTC; clone size: -; V gene: TRBV28; D gene: -; J gene: TRBJ2-5
CDR3 protein: CAAWTPNTGELFF; CDR3 DNA: TGTGCCGCTTGGACTCCGAACACCGGGGAGCTGTTTTTT; clone size: -; V gene: TRBV6-6; D gene: -; J gene: TRBJ2-2
CDR3 protein: CAWTRGGGGYNEQFF; CDR3 DNA: TGTGCCTGGACCCGGGGGGGCGGGGGGTACAATGAGCAGTTCTTC; clone size: -; V gene: TRBV30; D gene: TRBD2; J gene: TRBJ2-1
CDR3 protein: CASSSHSEGSGYTF; CDR3 DNA: TGTGCCAGCAGCTCTCATTCGGAGGGATCCGGCTACACCTTC; clone size: once; V gene: TRBV7-8; D gene: -; J gene: TRBJ1-2
CDR3 protein: CASSPGQASGNTIYF; CDR3 DNA: TGCGCCAGCAGCCCGGGACAGGCCTCTGGAAACACCATATATTTT; clone size: -; V gene: TRBV5-1; D gene: TRBD1; J gene: TRBJ1-3
CDR3 protein: CASREREGYEQYF; CDR3 DNA: TGTGCCAGCAGGGAGCGGGAGGGCTACGAGCAGTACTTC; clone size: -; V gene: TRBV2; D gene: TRBD2; J gene: TRBJ2-7
CDR3 protein: CASSLGLAGGSDTQYF; CDR3 DNA: TGCGCCAGCAGCCTCGGACTAGCGGGGGGGTCAGATACGCAGTATTTT; clone size: -; V gene: TRBV4-1; D gene: TRBD2; J gene: TRBJ2-3
CDR3 protein: CASSSQGAGKLFF; CDR3 DNA: TGTGCCAGCAGCTCTCAGGGGGCGGGAAAACTGTTTTTT; clone size: -; V gene: TRBV7-2; D gene: TRBD1; J gene: TRBJ1-4
CDR3 protein: CASSVGTARPDTQYF; CDR3 DNA: TGTGCCAGCAGCGTTGGGACAGCCCGCCCAGATACGCAGTATTTT; clone size: -; V gene: TRBV28; D gene: TRBD1; J gene: TRBJ2-3
CDR3 protein: CASTLAGGGRDTQYF; CDR3 DNA: TGCGCCAGCACCCTAGCGGGAGGGGGTAGAGATACGCAGTATTTT; clone size: -; V gene: TRBV4-1; D gene: TRBD2; J gene: TRBJ2-3
CDR3 protein: CASSWEMGARGTEAFF; CDR3 DNA: TGTGCCAGCAGCTGGGAAATGGGGGCCAGAGGCACTGAAGCTTTCTTT; clone size: few; V gene: TRBV5-4; D gene: -; J gene: TRBJ1-1
CDR3 protein: CASSVRGGRGGKDTQYF; CDR3 DNA: TGTGCCAGCAGTGTACGGGGAGGGAGGGGTGGTAAAGATACGCAGTATTTT; clone size: -; V gene: TRBV6-1; D gene: TRBD2; J gene: TRBJ2-3
CDR3 protein: CSGNRGVNTEAFF; CDR3 DNA: TGCAGCGGCAACAGGGGGGTAAACACTGAAGCTTTCTTT; clone size: few; V gene: TRBV29-1; D gene: TRBD1; J gene: TRBJ1-1
CDR3 protein: CASSPSGGAPRGTQYF; CDR3 DNA: TGTGCCAGCAGTCCCAGCGGGGGAGCTCCCCGAGGGACGCAGTATTTT; clone size: medium-sized; V gene: TRBV5-6; D gene: TRBD2; J gene: TRBJ2-3
CDR3 protein: CASSQGYRGRVEQFF; CDR3 DNA: TGTGCCAGCAGCCAAGGGTACAGGGGGCGGGTTGAGCAGTTCTTC; clone size: -; V gene: TRBV6-6; D gene: TRBD1; J gene: TRBJ2-1
CDR3 protein: CASSFVRGRSSSYNEQFF; CDR3 DNA: TGTGCCAGCAGCTTTGTCAGGGGACGGTCGAGCTCCTACAATGAGCAGTTCTTC; clone size: few; V gene: TRBV7-9; D gene: -; J gene: TRBJ2-1
CDR3 protein: CASSRGQGGNTEAFF; CDR3 DNA: TGTGCCAGCAGTAGGGGACAGGGGGGGAACACTGAAGCTTTCTTT; clone size: -; V gene: TRBV6-5; D gene: TRBD1; J gene: TRBJ1-1
CDR3 protein: CASSPGTVRETQYF; CDR3 DNA: TGTGCCAGCAGCCCGGGGACAGTCAGGGAGACCCAGTACTTC; clone size: -; V gene: TRBV28; D gene: TRBD1; J gene: TRBJ2-5
CDR3 protein: CAREGPGGELFF; CDR3 DNA: TGTGCGCGGGAAGGGCCGGGCGGGGAGCTGTTTTTT; clone size: -; V gene: TRBV7-9; D gene: -; J gene: TRBJ2-2
CDR3 protein: CASSLGERNSPLHF; CDR3 DNA: TGCGCCAGCAGCTTGGGGGAGCGGAATTCACCCCTCCACTTT; clone size: -; V gene: TRBV5-1; D gene: -; J gene: TRBJ1-6
CDR3 protein: CASSLEAGAYEQYF; CDR3 DNA: TGCGCCAGCAGCTTGGAGGCCGGAGCCTACGAGCAGTACTTC; clone size: -; V gene: TRBV5-1; D gene: -; J gene: TRBJ2-7
CDR3 protein: CATSRVRVQPYGDTQYF; CDR3 DNA: TGTGCCACCAGCAGAGTACGTGTTCAACCCTACGGAGATACGCAGTATTTT; clone size: few; V gene: TRBV15; D gene: -; J gene: TRBJ2-3
CDR3 protein: CATSGQGMNTEAFF; CDR3 DNA: TGTGCCACCTCGGGACAGGGCATGAACACTGAAGCTTTCTTT; clone size: once; V gene: TRBV28; D gene: TRBD1; J gene: TRBJ1-1
CDR3 protein: CASSFLGTGDEKLFF; CDR3 DNA: TGCGCCAGCAGCTTTTTAGGGACAGGGGATGAAAAACTGTTTTTT; clone size: few; V gene: TRBV5-1; D gene: TRBD1; J gene: TRBJ1-4
CDR3 protein: CATSRELTGGTEAFF; CDR3 DNA: TGTGCCACCAGCAGAGAATTGACAGGTGGGACTGAAGCTTTCTTT; clone size: -; V gene: TRBV15; D gene: -; J gene: TRBJ1-1
CDR3 protein: CATSGLAGEQYF; CDR3 DNA: TGTGCCACCTCGGGACTAGCGGGCGAGCAGTACTTC; clone size: -; V gene: TRBV10-3; D gene: TRBD2; J gene: TRBJ2-7